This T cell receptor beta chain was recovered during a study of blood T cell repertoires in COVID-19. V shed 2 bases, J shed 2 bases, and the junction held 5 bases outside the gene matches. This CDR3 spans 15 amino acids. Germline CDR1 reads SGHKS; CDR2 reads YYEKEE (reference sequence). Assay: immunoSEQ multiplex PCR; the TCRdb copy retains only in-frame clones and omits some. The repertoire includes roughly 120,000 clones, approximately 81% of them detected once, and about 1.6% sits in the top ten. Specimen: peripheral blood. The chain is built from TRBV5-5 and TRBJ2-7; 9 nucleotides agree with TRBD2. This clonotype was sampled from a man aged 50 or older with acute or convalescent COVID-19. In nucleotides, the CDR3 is TGTGCCAGCAGCTTTAGCGGGGGTGGCCCCTACGAGCAGTACTTC. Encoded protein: CASSFSGGGPYEQYF.